This is a list of T cell receptor beta chains from one sample in a study of OX40 agonist ivuxolimab in advanced cancers. TCRdb keeps only in-frame clones here, not all; method: immunoSEQ multiplex PCR. Among about 64,000 clones listed, roughly 80% were seen once. The sample consisted of CD4+ or CD8+ T cells sorted from blood, taken in a trial of the OX40 agonist ivuxolimab. These receptors were collected from an adult with an advanced solid tumor such as melanoma, head and neck, liver or kidney cancer. The CDR3 runs from the conserved cysteine through the conserved F or W.

V gene	CDR3 protein
TRBV6-6	CASQGLGLTDTQYF
TRBV29-1	CSVVGRWGEMNTEAFF
TRBV7-2	CASSPWTGRHRPLHF
TRBV5-6	CASSLGPVDISGANVLTF
TRBV12-5	CASGFGGSEETQYF
TRBV5-8	CASSADREFTYEQYF
TRBV27	CASSLLGGIGGNTIYF
TRBV20-1	CSASGYNEQFF
TRBV6-1	CASSPRGDTEAFF
TRBV5-4	CASSQTANEKLFF
TRBV25-1	CASSAMDRFQETQYF
TRBV19	CASTDFLRSMGYTF
TRBV2	CASSGFSEAFF
TRBV5-6	CASSSGGGGGETQYF
TRBV4-2	CASSQEALAGSGGTQYF
TRBV9	CASSYGDLGGYTF
TRBV11-1	CASSSTSGSSTDTQYF
TRBV18	CASSPSWGDGNTIYF
TRBV28	CASSPASGGGANVLTF
TRBV10-2	CASSEGPQGETQYF
TRBV13	CASSLQGFKATNEKLFF
TRBV5-8	CASSPDPGQPSSYEQYF
TRBV10-1	CASSSGQRNSPLHF
TRBV27	CASSLEGRDYEQFF
TRBV18	CASSTTSGGAGETQYF
TRBV6-5	CASSYLGPTDTQYF
TRBV18	CASSSGGKRYEQYF
TRBV9	CASSVRQSLDSPLHF
TRBV11-2	CASSGTGATEQFF
TRBV11-3	CASSNGTLKTF
TRBV2	CASSVERSTDTQYF
TRBV4-1	CASSQDRGRTEAFF
TRBV5-1	CASSLAGGMGTEAFF
TRBV7-9	CASSKGQSTGELFF
TRBV7-9	CASSFLQGRTEAFF
TRBV29-1	CSVDPGTGYNYGYTF
TRBV11-2	CASSASTGNTIYF
TRBV5-4	CASSQTYEGYEQYF
TRBV7-2	CASSLFGDTIYF
TRBV19	CASRGFDRNYGYTF
TRBV19	CASSPSGQNNSPLHF
TRBV6-5	CASTPASSYEQYF
TRBV15	CATSPGDRGRGYGYTF